Given below is one TCR beta chain in context. Its antigen is currently unknown. Trimming took 0 bases from V and 4 from J, leaving 16 bases between them. This CDR3 has 16 amino acids. Per the germline V gene, CDR1 is SGDLS and CDR2 is YYNGEE. Primers included in the PCR were 60 Vbeta and 13 Jbeta primers. Sequencing was performed with immunoSEQ multiplex PCR; in TCRdb, only in-frame clones are kept and a portion is missing. Among some 100,000 clones listed, around three quarters were seen once. This specimen belongs to a study of cytomegalovirus exposure and HLA in healthy donors. Study observations and caveats: Beyond CMV serostatus, there was no information to go on about immune exposure.

This TCR came from a male donor in good health and CMV-seropositive. This chain connects TRBV9 to TRBJ1-1; D perhaps matches TRBD1 (5 bases). Sequencing was carried out using PBMCs. The CDR3 sequence: CASSVELPPGGTEAFF. The CDR3 nucleotides read TGTGCCAGCAGCGTAGAGCTCCCGCCGGGGGGCACTGAAGCTTTCTTT. Together with reference TRBV9 and TRBJ1-1, the CDR3 gives the full variable domain: DSGVTQTPKHLITATGQRVTLRCSPRSGDLSVYWYQQSLDQGLQFLIQYYNGEERAKGNILERFSAQQFPDLHSELNLSSLELGDSALYFCASSVELPPGGTEAFFGQGTRLTVV.